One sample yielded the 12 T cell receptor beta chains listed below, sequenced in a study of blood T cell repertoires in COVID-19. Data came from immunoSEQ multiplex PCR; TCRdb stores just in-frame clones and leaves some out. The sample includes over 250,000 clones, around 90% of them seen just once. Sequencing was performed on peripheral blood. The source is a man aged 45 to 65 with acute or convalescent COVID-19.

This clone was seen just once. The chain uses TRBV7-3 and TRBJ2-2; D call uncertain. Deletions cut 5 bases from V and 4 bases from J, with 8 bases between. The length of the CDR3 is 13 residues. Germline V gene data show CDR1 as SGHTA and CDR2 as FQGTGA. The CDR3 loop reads CASSTLVTGELFF. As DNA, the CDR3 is TGTGCCAGCAGCACCTTAGTCACCGGGGAGCTGTTTTTT.

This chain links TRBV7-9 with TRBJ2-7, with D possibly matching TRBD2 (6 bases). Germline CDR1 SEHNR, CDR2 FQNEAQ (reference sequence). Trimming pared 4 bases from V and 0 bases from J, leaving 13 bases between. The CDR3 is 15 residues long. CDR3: CASSSQRASSYEQYF. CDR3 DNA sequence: TGTGCCAGCAGCTCACAGCGGGCAAGCTCCTACGAGCAGTACTTC.

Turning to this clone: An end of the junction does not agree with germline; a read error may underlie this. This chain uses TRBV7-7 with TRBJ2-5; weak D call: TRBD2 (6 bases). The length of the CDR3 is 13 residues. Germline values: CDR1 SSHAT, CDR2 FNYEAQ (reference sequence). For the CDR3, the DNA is TGTGCTAGCAGCTCCGAGGGGAGGGAGACCCAGTACTTC. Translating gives CASSSEGRETQYF.

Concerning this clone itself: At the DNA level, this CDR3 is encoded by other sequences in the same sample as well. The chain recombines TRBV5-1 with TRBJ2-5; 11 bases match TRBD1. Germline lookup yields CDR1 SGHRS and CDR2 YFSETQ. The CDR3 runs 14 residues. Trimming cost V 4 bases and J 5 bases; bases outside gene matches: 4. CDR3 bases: TGCGCCAGCAGCCTGGGACAGGGGGGGGAGACCCAGTACTTC. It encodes CASSLGQGGETQYF.

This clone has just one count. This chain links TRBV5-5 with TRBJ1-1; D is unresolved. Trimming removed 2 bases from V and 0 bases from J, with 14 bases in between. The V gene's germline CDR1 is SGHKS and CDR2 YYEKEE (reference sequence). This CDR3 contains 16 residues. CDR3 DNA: TGTGCCAGCAGCTTATTGGAGGGTGGTCTGAACACTGAAGCTTTCTTT. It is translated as CASSLLEGGLNTEAFF.

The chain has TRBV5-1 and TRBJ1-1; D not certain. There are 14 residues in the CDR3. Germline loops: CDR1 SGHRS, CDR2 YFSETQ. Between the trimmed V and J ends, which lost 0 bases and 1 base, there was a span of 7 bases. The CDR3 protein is CASSLVPSNTEAFF. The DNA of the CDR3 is TGCGCCAGCAGCTTGGTCCCATCGAACACTGAAGCTTTCTTT.

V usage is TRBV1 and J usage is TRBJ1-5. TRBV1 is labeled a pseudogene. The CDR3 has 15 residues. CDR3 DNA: TGCACCAGCAGCCGTATAGGAGGTAGCAATCAGCCCCAGCATTTT. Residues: CTSSRIGGSNQPQHF.

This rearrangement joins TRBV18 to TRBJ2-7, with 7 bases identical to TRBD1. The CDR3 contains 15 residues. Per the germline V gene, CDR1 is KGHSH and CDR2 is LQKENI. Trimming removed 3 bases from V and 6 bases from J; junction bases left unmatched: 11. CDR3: CASSPEQGKNSEQYF. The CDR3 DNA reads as TGTGCCAGCTCACCGGAACAGGGGAAGAACTCCGAGCAGTACTTC. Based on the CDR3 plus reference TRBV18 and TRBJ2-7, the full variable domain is NAGVMQNPRHLVRRRGQEARLRCSPMKGHSHVYWYRQLPEEGLKFMVYLQKENIIDESGMPKERFSAEFPKEGPSILRIQQVVRGDSAAYFCASSPEQGKNSEQYFGPGTRLTVT.

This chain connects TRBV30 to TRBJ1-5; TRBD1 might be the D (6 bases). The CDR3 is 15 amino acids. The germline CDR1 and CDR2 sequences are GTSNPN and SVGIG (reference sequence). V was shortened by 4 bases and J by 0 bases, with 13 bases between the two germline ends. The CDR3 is CAWNREGVSNQPQHF. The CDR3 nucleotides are TGTGCCTGGAATCGCGAGGGGGTTAGCAATCAGCCCCAGCATTTT.

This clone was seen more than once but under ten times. The CDR3 DNA reads as TGTGCCAGCAGTTTAACGGGACAGCCCCAGCATTTT. Its protein product is CASSLTGQPQHF. V gene TRBV12-3 or TRBV12-4 combines with J gene TRBJ1-5; D remains unclear. CDR3 size: 12 residues. The germline V and J ends were trimmed by 2 bases and 7 bases, with 6 bases remaining between them.

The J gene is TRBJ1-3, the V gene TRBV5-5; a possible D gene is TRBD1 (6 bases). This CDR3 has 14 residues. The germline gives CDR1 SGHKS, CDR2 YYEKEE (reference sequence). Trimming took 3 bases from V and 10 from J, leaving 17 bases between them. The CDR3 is CASSWDVKQGTIYF. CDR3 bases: TGTGCCAGCAGCTGGGACGTGAAGCAGGGGACCATATATTTT.

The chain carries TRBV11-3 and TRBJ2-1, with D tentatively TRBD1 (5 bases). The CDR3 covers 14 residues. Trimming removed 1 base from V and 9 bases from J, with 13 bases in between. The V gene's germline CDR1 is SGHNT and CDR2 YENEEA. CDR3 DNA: TGTGCCAGCAGCTTAGGAGCAGGGTCGACTGAGCAGTTCTTC. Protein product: CASSLGAGSTEQFF.